This is a list of T cell receptor beta chains from one sample in a study of shared clonotypes between healthy human individuals. Repertoires were generated with immunoSEQ multiplex PCR, while TCRdb's copy carries only in-frame clones and drops some. The profile shows about 820,000 clones, approximately 92% of them singletons. Sequencing was done on a sample of naive CD8+ T cells sorted from blood. These receptor sequences come from a man aged 25 to 40 in good health. The CDR3 runs from the conserved cysteine through the conserved F or W. A D gene is named only where the DNA matches it firmly. Size is omitted from some rows. Given values are once, few, many or a class for expanded clones.

CASSKISGGAGNEQFF	TGCGCCAGCAGCAAAATTTCAGGGGGCGCGGGGAATGAGCAGTTCTTC	TRBV4-1	TRBJ2-1	TRBD1	.
CASSSAGGYEQYF	TGTGCCAGTAGTTCGGCAGGGGGCTACGAGCAGTACTTC	TRBV19	TRBJ2-7	TRBD1	.
CASSSQFTQLNTEAFF	TGTGCCAGCAGCTCCCAATTTACGCAACTGAACACTGAAGCTTTCTTT	TRBV4-2	TRBJ1-1	.	.
CASSLEASGSYTGELFF	TGTGCCAGCAGCTTAGAGGCGTCAGGGTCGTACACCGGGGAGCTGTTTTTT	TRBV7-9	TRBJ2-2	.	.
CASSLLISPNEQFF	TGTGCCAGCAGCTTGTTGATTTCCCCCAATGAGCAGTTCTTC	TRBV5-4	TRBJ2-1	.	.
CASSLRGKTYEQYF	TGCGCCAGCAGCCTACGCGGGAAGACCTACGAGCAGTACTTC	TRBV5-1	TRBJ2-7	.	few
CASSLGQGPNNEQFF	TGTGCCAGCAGTTTAGGGCAGGGTCCCAACAATGAGCAGTTCTTC	TRBV27	TRBJ2-1	.	.
CASSFGTGPTSMIVYEQYF	TGTGCCAGCAGCTTTGGGACAGGCCCCACCAGCATGATAGTATACGAGCAGTACTTC	TRBV11-2	TRBJ2-7	TRBD1	.
CASRIGLAGVTDTQYF	TGTGCCAGTAGGATTGGACTAGCGGGAGTGACAGATACGCAGTATTTT	TRBV19	TRBJ2-3	TRBD2	.
CASIPGQGLHEQFF	TGTGCCAGCATCCCGGGACAGGGTCTCCATGAGCAGTTCTTC	TRBV7-9	TRBJ2-1	TRBD1	.
CASRDGYNEQFF	TGTGCCAGCAGGGACGGTTACAATGAGCAGTTCTTC	TRBV2	TRBJ2-1	.	.
CSVVQTNYNEQFF	TGCAGCGTTGTGCAGACAAATTACAATGAGCAGTTCTTC	TRBV29-1	TRBJ2-1	.	.
CASSSGQATYEQYF	TGTGCCAGCAGTTCCGGACAGGCCACCTACGAGCAGTACTTC	TRBV27	TRBJ2-7	TRBD1	.
CASSWGQSTEAFF	TGTGCCAGCAGCTGGGGACAGAGTACTGAAGCTTTCTTT	TRBV7-6	TRBJ1-1	TRBD1	few
CASWDRVSGYTF	TGTGCCAGCTGGGACAGGGTCTCTGGCTACACCTTC	TRBV9	TRBJ1-2	TRBD1	.
CASSLRWGMGSNEKLFF	TGTGCCAGCAGCTTAAGATGGGGTATGGGGTCTAATGAAAAACTGTTTTTT	TRBV7-6	TRBJ1-4	.	.
CASSTVSGANVLTF	TGTGCCAGCAGTACAGTCTCTGGGGCCAACGTCCTGACTTTC	TRBV6-5	TRBJ2-6	.	.
CASSLSWNEQFF	TGTGCCAGCAGCTTGTCCTGGAATGAGCAGTTCTTC	TRBV5-4	TRBJ2-1	.	.
CASSGTGTEYTEAFF	TGTGCCAGCTCCGGCACCGGGACAGAATACACTGAAGCTTTCTTT	TRBV18	TRBJ1-1	TRBD1	many
CASSWGSGQTNYGYTF	TGTGCCAGCAGTTGGGGATCGGGACAGACTAACTATGGCTACACCTTC	TRBV6-5	TRBJ1-2	TRBD1	few
CASTAGGSTDTQYF	TGTGCCAGCACCGCGGGGGGCAGCACAGATACGCAGTATTTT	TRBV6-5	TRBJ2-3	TRBD2	.
CASSDWNYGYTF	TGTGCCAGCAGTGACTGGAACTATGGCTACACCTTC	TRBV6-1	TRBJ1-2	.	.
CASSLKPFSYEQYF	TGTGCCAGCAGCTTGAAACCTTTCTCCTACGAGCAGTACTTC	TRBV11-2	TRBJ2-7	.	.
CASSSSGQSGMGNEQFF	TGTGCCAGCAGCTCAAGCGGACAAAGCGGGATGGGCAATGAGCAGTTCTTC	TRBV7-9	TRBJ2-1	TRBD2	.
CASSLARGDSYEQYF	TGTGCCAGCAGCTTGGCAAGGGGGGACTCCTACGAGCAGTACTTC	TRBV7-6	TRBJ2-7	.	.
CASSQAPGLAGHDANTGELFF	TGCGCCAGCAGCCAAGCTCCGGGACTAGCGGGACATGATGCGAACACCGGGGAGCTGTTTTTT	TRBV4-1	TRBJ2-2	TRBD2	.
CASRNSGSSYNEQFF	TGTGCCAGCAGGAATTCTGGAAGCTCCTACAATGAGCAGTTCTTC	TRBV7-9	TRBJ2-1	.	.
CASSISGSTDTQYF	TGTGCCAGTAGTATTAGCGGGAGCACAGATACGCAGTATTTT	TRBV19	TRBJ2-3	TRBD2	.
CASSQEIRGGYEQYF	TGCGCCAGCAGCCAAGAGATCCGGGGAGGCTACGAGCAGTACTTC	TRBV4-3	TRBJ2-7	.	.
CASSTGRNEQFF	TGTGCCAGCAGCACTGGCAGGAATGAGCAGTTCTTC	TRBV7-9	TRBJ2-1	.	.
CASTPGLAPSYEQYF	TGTGCCAGCACCCCAGGACTAGCGCCTTCCTACGAGCAGTACTTC	TRBV6-5	TRBJ2-7	TRBD2	.
CASSTYSGTGSSLTHNEQFF	TGTGCCAGCAGTACATACTCCGGGACAGGGTCTAGTTTAACCCACAATGAGCAGTTCTTC	TRBV7-6	TRBJ2-1	TRBD1	.
CASSFRGVFTGGWDTDTQYF	TGTGCCAGCAGTTTTCGGGGCGTTTTTACGGGAGGGTGGGACACAGATACGCAGTATTTT	TRBV27	TRBJ2-3	TRBD2	once
CASSPGTISNQPQHF	TGTGCCAGCTCACCGGGAACAATTAGCAATCAGCCCCAGCATTTT	TRBV18	TRBJ1-5	.	.
CASSFRVEKLFF	TGTGCCAGCAGTTTCCGCGTGGAAAAACTGTTTTTT	TRBV28	TRBJ1-4	.	.
CASSLDVSETQYF	TGTGCCAGCAGCTTAGACGTTTCAGAGACCCAGTACTTC	TRBV7-2	TRBJ2-5	.	.
CASSEGQALQETQYF	TGTGCCAGCAGCGAGGGACAGGCTCTTCAAGAGACCCAGTACTTC	TRBV9	TRBJ2-5	TRBD1	.
CASSLPRENTGELFF	TGTGCCAGCAGCTTGCCTAGGGAGAACACCGGGGAGCTGTTTTTT	TRBV5-8	TRBJ2-2	.	once
CASNSGGTDTQYF	TGTGCCAGCAATAGCGGGGGCACAGATACGCAGTATTTT	TRBV9	TRBJ2-3	TRBD2	.
CASSLGTAINYGYTF	TGTGCCAGCAGTTTAGGGACAGCAATAAACTATGGCTACACCTTC	TRBV28	TRBJ1-2	TRBD1	.